The clone carrying this TCR beta chain appeared a few times. Its antigen is not identified. This was the immunoSEQ version 4 assay in survey mode. Data came from immunoSEQ multiplex PCR; TCRdb stores just in-frame clones and leaves some out. This sample yields tens of thousands of clones, of which over 60% are seen a single time; 1.5% to 2% belongs to the top ten. With 0 bases removed from V and 1 base from J, the gap between germline ends came to 11 bases. CDR1 and CDR2 from the germline V gene are MNHEY and SVGAGI. The CDR3 consists of 16 residues. Cells were stimulated with overlapping HIV-1 Gag 15-mer peptides. Memory cells lacking CD40L and CD69 with high CD45RO were sorted. Stimulated PBMCs had first been depleted of CD8+ T cells. These data belong to a study of persistence of HIV-infected CD4 T cells. Whole-study context: Donors were ART-treated; their CMV- and Gag-responding CD4+ T cells were isolated.

Study-level results: CMV- and Gag-responding cells had lower TCRbeta richness than CD3/CD28-responding cells.

The clonotype comes from an adult man with HIV who was CMV-seropositive. The genes are TRBV6-5 and TRBJ2-3; possibly TRBD2 for D (5 bases). The sequencing here drew on CD4+ T cells sorted from PBMCs after roughly 18-hour stimulation, taken from a patient who received antiretroviral therapy. The CDR3 reads CASSYSRGSRTDTQYF. In DNA form, the CDR3 reads TGTGCCAGCAGTTACTCGAGAGGGAGCCGCACAGATACGCAGTATTTT.